This T cell receptor (beta chain) is drawn from a study of blood T cell repertoires in COVID-19. Across the study: From T cells, B-cell-depleted T cells, or PBMCs came the material, which was cDNA or gDNA.

How the authors handled the data: Amplification with reference gene primers provided the estimates of nucleated cell counts. Measured with immunoSEQ multiplex PCR; TCRdb has only the in-frame clones, and not every one. V and J calls plus clone size are reproduced from that table; the DNA served to infer D and trimming. The sample yields approximately 150,000 clones, around nine tenths seen once. The CDR3 spans 13 residues. CDR1 MNHEY and CDR2 SMNVEV come from the germline V gene (reference sequence). Trimming took 6 bases from V and 6 from J; bases not matched to a gene: 5. The sequence was obtained from a woman aged 45-65 years with active or convalescent COVID-19. V and J are TRBV27 and TRBJ1-2, with TRBD1 matching 9 bases. Sequenced input: peripheral blood. The CDR3 here is CASSGQGIDGYTF. The CDR3 DNA sequence: TGTGCCAGCAGCGGACAGGGGATAGATGGCTACACCTTC.